This TCR beta chain was recovered during a study of regulatory T cells in long-lasting Graves disease. Worth noting for this clonotype: Its antigen is undetermined. One base away lies a much larger clone, so this may be a sequencing read error.

TCR beta libraries were built with iRepertoire HTBI primers and Arm-PCR of CDR3 regions. One entry per CDR3 protein results from TCRdb running MiXCR on the multiplex PCR reads. The sample carries about 460,000 distinct CDR3 sequences, 22% recorded once. The CDR3 has 13 amino acids. CDR1 and CDR2 from the germline V gene are SGHTA and FQGNSA. Time point noted: persistent/refractory GD, antithyroid drugs over 5 years with positive TRAb. From RNA extracted from PBMCs, the TCR library was made. An endocrinology department in Xi'an, China, supplied the patients. General study results and limits: The study found TRBV28, TRBJ1-2 and TRBJ2-5 favored in persistent disease.

This specimen consisted of peripheral blood mononuclear cells (PBMCs), obtained when the disease was refractory, from a patient treated with antithyroid drugs. The chain has TRBV7-2 and TRBJ1-4; tentatively, D is TRBD1 (6 bases). The origin of this receptor is a female donor with Graves disease. The CDR3 DNA reads as TGTGCCAGCAGCTTTCGAGGGGGTGGGAAACGGTTTTTT. It encodes CASSFRGGGKRFF.